A selection of T cell receptor beta chains follows, all from one sample in a study of cytomegalovirus exposure and HLA in healthy donors. TCRdb's table, derived via immunoSEQ multiplex PCR, lists solely in-frame clones and lacks some. The repertoire has 90,000 to 100,000 clones, roughly three quarters of them found once; the top ten carry around 20%. The sequenced sample was PBMCs. These receptors all come from an older woman in good health and CMV-seropositive. Each CDR3 is given with its conserved first and last residue. Each record gives: V gene, J gene, CDR3 protein.

>TRBV2|TRBJ1-5
CASSRQGYSNQPQHF
>TRBV12-1|TRBJ1-1
CASSSQGVKDTEAFF
>TRBV19|TRBJ2-7
CASGQSYYEQYF
>TRBV19|TRBJ2-6
CASSRGSLAGANVLTF
>TRBV14|TRBJ1-1
CASSQTGFVTEAFF
>TRBV27|TRBJ2-7
CASSLRLAPHYEQYF
>TRBV28|TRBJ1-5
CASRRTPTLNQPQHF
>TRBV2|TRBJ1-3
CATGQGVIGNTIYF
>TRBV18|TRBJ1-3
CASSPDSSGNTIYF
>TRBV2|TRBJ1-2
CASSRLVMGAGGYTF
>TRBV7-9|TRBJ1-2
CASSLGTNYGYTF
>TRBV4-2|TRBJ2-6
CASSQVLATPGLTF
>TRBV2|TRBJ2-2
CASSQREAHTGELFF
>TRBV7-9|TRBJ1-2
CASRQDRSYGYTF
>TRBV4-1|TRBJ2-7
CASSQRQPSYEQYF
>TRBV30|TRBJ1-1
CAWSAGNTEAFF
>TRBV28|TRBJ1-6
CASRAGQNSPLHF
>TRBV18|TRBJ1-1
CASSLPGQGSTEAFF
>TRBV28|TRBJ2-4
CATTLRRDRIQYF
>TRBV5-1|TRBJ1-1
CASSPSGTNLNAFF
>TRBV7-9|TRBJ1-2
CASSLAGTGFYGYTF
>TRBV2|TRBJ2-7
CASSGRTTTYEQYF
>TRBV30|NA
CAWSVYRGLDEQYF